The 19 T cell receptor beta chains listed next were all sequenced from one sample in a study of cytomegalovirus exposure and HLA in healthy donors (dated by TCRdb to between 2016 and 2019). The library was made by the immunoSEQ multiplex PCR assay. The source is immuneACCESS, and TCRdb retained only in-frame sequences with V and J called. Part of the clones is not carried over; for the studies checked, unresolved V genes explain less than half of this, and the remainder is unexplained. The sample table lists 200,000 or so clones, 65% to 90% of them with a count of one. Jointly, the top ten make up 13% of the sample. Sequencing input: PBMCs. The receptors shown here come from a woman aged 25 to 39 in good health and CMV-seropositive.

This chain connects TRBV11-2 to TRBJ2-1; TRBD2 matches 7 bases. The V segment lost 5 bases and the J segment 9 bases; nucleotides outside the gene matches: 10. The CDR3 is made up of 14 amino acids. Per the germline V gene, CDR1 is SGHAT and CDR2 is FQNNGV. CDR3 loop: CASSQGQRDLEQFF. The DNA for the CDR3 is TGTGCCAGCAGCCAAGGTCAGCGGGATCTTGAGCAGTTCTTC.

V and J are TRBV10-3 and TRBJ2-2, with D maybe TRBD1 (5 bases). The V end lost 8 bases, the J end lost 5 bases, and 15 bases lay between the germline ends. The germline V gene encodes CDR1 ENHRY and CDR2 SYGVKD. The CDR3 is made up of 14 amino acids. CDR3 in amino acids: CAIGYIGVTGELFF. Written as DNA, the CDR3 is TGTGCCATCGGTTATATAGGGGTGACCGGGGAGCTGTTTTTT.

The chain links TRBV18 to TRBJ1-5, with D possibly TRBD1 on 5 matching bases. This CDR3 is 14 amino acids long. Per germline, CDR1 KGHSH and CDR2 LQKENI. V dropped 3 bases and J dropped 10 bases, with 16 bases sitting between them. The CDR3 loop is CASSPDSGAPPQHF. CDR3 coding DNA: TGTGCCAGCTCACCCGACAGCGGGGCTCCCCCCCAGCATTTT.

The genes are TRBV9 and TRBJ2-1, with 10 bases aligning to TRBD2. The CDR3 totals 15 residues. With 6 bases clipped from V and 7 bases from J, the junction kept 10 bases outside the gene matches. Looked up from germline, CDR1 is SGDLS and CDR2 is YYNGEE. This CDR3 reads CASTASGSTANEQFF. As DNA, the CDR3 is TGTGCCAGCACGGCTAGCGGGAGTACCGCAAATGAGCAGTTCTTC.

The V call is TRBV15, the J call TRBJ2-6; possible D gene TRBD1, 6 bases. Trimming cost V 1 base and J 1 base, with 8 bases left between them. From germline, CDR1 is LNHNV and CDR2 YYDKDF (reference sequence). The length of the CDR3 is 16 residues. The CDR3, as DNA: TGTGCCACCAGCAGAGGTCAGGGGTCTGGGGCCAACGTCCTGACTTTC. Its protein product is CATSRGQGSGANVLTF.

The CDR3 DNA follows: TGTGCCAGCATTAGGGACACGGCGGACTATGGCTACACCTTC. Its protein product is CASIRDTADYGYTF. V gene TRBV6-6 combines with J gene TRBJ1-2; TRBD1 might be the D (6 bases). This CDR3 spans 14 amino acids. V lost 7 bases and J 3 bases, leaving 15 bases between the germline ends. Looked up from germline, CDR1 is MNHNY and CDR2 is SVGAGI (reference sequence).

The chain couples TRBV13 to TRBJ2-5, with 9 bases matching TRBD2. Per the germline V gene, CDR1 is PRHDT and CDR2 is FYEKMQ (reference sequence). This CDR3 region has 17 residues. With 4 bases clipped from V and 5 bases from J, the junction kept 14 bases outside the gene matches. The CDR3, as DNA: TGTGCCAGCAGCTCCTCTCAACCGGGACTAGCTTTTGAGACCCAGTACTTC. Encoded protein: CASSSSQPGLAFETQYF.

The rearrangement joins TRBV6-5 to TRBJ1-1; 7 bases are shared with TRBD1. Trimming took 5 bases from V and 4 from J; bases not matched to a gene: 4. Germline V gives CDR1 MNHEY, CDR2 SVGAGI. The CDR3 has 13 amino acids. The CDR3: CASSVQGSTEAFF. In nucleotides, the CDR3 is TGTGCCAGCAGTGTACAGGGGAGCACTGAAGCTTTCTTT.

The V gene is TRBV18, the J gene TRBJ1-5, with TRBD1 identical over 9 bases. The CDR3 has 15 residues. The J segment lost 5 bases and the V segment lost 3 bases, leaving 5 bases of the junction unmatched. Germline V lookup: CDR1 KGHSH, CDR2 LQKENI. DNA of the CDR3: TGTGCCAGCTCACCCCGACAGGGGGGGGATCAGCCCCAGCATTTT. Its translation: CASSPRQGGDQPQHF.

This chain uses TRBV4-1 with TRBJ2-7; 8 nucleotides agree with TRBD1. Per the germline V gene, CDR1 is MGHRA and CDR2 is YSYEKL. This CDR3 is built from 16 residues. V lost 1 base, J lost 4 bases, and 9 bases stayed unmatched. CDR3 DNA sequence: TGCGCCAGCAGCCAAGCCACCGGGACAGGATCATACGAGCAGTACTTC. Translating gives CASSQATGTGSYEQYF.

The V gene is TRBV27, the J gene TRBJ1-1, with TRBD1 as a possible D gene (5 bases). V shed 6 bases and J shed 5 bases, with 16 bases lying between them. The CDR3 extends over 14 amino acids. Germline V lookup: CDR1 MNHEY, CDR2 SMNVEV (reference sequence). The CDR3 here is CASRPPRGGTEAFF. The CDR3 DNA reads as TGTGCCAGCAGACCCCCGAGGGGAGGAACTGAAGCTTTCTTT.

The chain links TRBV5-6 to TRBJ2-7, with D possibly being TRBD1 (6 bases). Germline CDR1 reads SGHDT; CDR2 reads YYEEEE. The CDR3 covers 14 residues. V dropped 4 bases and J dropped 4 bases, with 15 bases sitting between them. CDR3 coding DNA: TGTGCCAGCAGCCGGGACATAGGACTTTACGAGCAGTACTTC. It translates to CASSRDIGLYEQYF.

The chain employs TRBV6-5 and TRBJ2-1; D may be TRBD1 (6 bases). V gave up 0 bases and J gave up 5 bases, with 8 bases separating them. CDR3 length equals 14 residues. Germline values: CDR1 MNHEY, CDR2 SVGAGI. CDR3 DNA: TGTGCCAGCAGTTACTCGGGGGCAAACAATGAGCAGTTCTTC. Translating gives CASSYSGANNEQFF.

CDR3 sequence reads: CASSQAGIISAQYF. CDR3 in DNA: TGTGCCAGCAGCCAAGCGGGGATCATTAGCGCGCAGTATTTT. The chain employs TRBV14 and TRBJ2-3; a weak D match, TRBD2 (5 bases). The germline V and J ends were trimmed by 1 base and 10 bases, with 15 bases remaining between them. CDR1 and CDR2 from the germline V gene are SGHDN and FVKESK. This CDR3 comprises 14 residues.

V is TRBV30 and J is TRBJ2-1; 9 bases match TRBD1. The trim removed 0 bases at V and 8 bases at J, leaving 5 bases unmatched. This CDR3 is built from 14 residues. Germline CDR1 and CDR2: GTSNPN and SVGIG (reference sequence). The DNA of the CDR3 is TGTGCCTGGAGTGTAGGGACAGGGACCTATGAGCAGTTCTTC. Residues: CAWSVGTGTYEQFF.

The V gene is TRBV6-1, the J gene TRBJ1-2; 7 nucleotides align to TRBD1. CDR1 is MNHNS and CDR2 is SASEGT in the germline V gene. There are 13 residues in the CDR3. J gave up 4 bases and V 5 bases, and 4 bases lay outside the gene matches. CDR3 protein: CASSLGQRYGYTF. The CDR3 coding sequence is TGTGCCAGCAGTTTGGGACAGCGCTATGGCTACACCTTC.

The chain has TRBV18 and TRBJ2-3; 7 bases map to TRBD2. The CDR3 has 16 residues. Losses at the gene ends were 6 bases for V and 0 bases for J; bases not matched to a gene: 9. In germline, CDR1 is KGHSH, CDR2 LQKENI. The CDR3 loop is CASSVGPSGSTDTQYF. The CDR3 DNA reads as TGTGCCAGCTCGGTCGGCCCTAGCGGTAGCACAGATACGCAGTATTTT.

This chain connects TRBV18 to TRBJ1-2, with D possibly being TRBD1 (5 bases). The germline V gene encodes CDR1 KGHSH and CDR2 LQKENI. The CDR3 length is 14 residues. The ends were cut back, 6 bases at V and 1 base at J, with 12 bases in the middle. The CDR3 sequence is CASSVGDGNYGYTF. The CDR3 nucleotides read TGTGCCAGCTCCGTAGGGGATGGTAACTATGGCTACACCTTC.

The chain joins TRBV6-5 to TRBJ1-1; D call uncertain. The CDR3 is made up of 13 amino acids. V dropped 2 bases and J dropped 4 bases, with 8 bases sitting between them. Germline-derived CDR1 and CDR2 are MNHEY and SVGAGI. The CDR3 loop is CASSYGRRTEAFF. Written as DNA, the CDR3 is TGTGCCAGCAGTTACGGCAGGCGCACTGAAGCTTTCTTT.